The TCR beta chain described here comes from a study of blood T cell repertoires in COVID-19. Background on the study: Nucleic acid was either cDNA or gDNA, and it came from T cells, B-cell-depleted T cells, or PBMCs.

Per the authors' pipeline: The authors estimated nucleated cell counts from reference gene primer amplification. Clones were sequenced by immunoSEQ multiplex PCR, and TCRdb holds only the in-frame ones, with some missing. The DNA was the basis for D and trimming; V, J and clone size are from that table. The table shows roughly 320,000 clones, with about 90% occurring only once. From germline, CDR1 is KGHSH and CDR2 LQKENI. V was pared by 3 bases and J by 7 bases, with 11 bases of the junction left unmatched. This CDR3 has 17 residues. Sequenced: peripheral blood. This TCR derives from a woman aged 30 to 39 with COVID-19, enrolled during active disease. The chain is built from TRBV18 and TRBJ1-4, with TRBD1 identical over 10 bases. The CDR3 is CASSPPNQDRGREKLFF. The DNA for the CDR3 is TGTGCCAGCTCACCCCCCAACCAAGACAGGGGGCGTGAAAAACTGTTTTTT.